This TCR beta chain was obtained from a study of blood T cell repertoires in COVID-19. This clone was picked up one time. CDR3 length: 13 residues. Germline V gene lookup returns CDR1 MNHEY and CDR2 SVGAGI. The V end was cut by 6 bases, the J end by 1 base, with 9 bases between. The method was immunoSEQ multiplex PCR; TCRdb's version includes in-frame clones alone and lacks a portion of them. This sample has fewer than 450,000 clones, with roughly 90% found just once. The chain joins TRBV6-5 to TRBJ1-1; the D is unclear. The source material was peripheral blood. This clonotype originated in a woman aged 70 to 79 with COVID-19, enrolled during active disease. The CDR3 sequence is CASRSRQNTEAFF. The CDR3 region has the DNA TGTGCCAGCAGATCCAGACAGAACACTGAAGCTTTCTTT.